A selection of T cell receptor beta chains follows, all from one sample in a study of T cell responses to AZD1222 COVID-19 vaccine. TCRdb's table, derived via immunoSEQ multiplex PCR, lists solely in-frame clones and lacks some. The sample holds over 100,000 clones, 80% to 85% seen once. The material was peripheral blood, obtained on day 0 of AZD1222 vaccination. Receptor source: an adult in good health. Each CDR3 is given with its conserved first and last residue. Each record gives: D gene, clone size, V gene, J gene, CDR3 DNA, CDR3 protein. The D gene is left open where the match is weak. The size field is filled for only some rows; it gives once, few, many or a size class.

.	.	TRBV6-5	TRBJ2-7	TGTGCCAGCATCCGATGGGGGGTCGCCGAAGGGCAGTACTTC	CASIRWGVAEGQYF
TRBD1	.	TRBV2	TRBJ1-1	TGTGCCAGCAGAAGGACAGGGGCCATGAACACTGAAGCTTTCTTT	CASRRTGAMNTEAFF
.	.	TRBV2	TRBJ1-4	TGTGCCAGCAGTGAGACAGGACCTGCAACTAATGAAAAACTGTTTTTT	CASSETGPATNEKLFF
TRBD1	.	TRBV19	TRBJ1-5	TGTGCCAGTAGTTCGGGACAGGGGGCGAATAGCAATCAGCCCCAGCATTTT	CASSSGQGANSNQPQHF
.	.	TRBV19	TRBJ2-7	TGTGCCAGTAGTATACTTGCCTCCTACGAGCAGTACTTC	CASSILASYEQYF
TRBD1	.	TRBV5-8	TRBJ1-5	TGTGCCAGCAGACAAAGGACAGGGGGTTATTATCAGCCCCAGCATTTT	CASRQRTGGYYQPQHF
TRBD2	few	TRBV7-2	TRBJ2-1	TGTGCCAGCAGCTTACTAGCGGGAGGGTCGAGCTCCTACAATGAGCAGTTCTTC	CASSLLAGGSSSYNEQFF
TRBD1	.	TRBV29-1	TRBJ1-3	TGCAGCGTTGAAGATCGGGGTAGGGGGCAAGGAAACACCATATATTTT	CSVEDRGRGQGNTIYF
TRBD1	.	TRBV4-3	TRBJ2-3	TGCGCCAGCACCTCGGACAGGGTCGCCTCAGATACGCAGTATTTT	CASTSDRVASDTQYF
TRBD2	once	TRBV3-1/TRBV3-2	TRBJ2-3	TGTGCCAGCAGCCAAGATTTACTAGCGGGGGGGGATTCTGCAGATACGCAGTATTTT	CASSQDLLAGGDSADTQYF
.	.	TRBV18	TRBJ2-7	TGTGCCAGCTCACCTTGGCGGGGGCACAGGGACGAGCAGTACTTC	CASSPWRGHRDEQYF
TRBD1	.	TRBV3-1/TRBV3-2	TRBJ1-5	TGTGCCAGCAGCCAAGGCCACAGGGGCGATCAGCCCCAGCATTTT	CASSQGHRGDQPQHF
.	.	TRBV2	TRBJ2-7	TGTGCCAGCAGGGATCGGGAACTTTCCTACGAGCAGTACTTC	CASRDRELSYEQYF
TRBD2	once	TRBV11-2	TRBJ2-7	TGTGCCAGCAGAAAAATTAGTGGGACTAGCGGCTCCTACGAGCAGTACTTC	CASRKISGTSGSYEQYF
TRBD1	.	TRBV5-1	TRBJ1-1	TGCGCCAGCAGCCTTGACAGGGACACTGAAGCTTTCTTT	CASSLDRDTEAFF
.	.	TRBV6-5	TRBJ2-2	TGTGCCAGCAGTTACCCTAACACCGGGGAGCTGTTTTTT	CASSYPNTGELFF
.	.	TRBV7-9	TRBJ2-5	TGTGCCAGCAGCTTAGAAGGGTACGGGCGCGGGACCCAGTACTTC	CASSLEGYGRGTQYF
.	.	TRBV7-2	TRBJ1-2	TGTGCCAGCAGCTCAGGGAGCAACTATGGCTACACCTTC	CASSSGSNYGYTF
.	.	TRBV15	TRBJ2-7	TGTGCCACCAGCAGAGATACCTACGAGCAGTACTTC	CATSRDTYEQYF
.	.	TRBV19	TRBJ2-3	TGTGCCAGTAGTAGGGGACGGCGGACAGATACGCAGTATTTT	CASSRGRRTDTQYF
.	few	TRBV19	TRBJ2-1	TGTGCCAGTGGGGGCCGGGCGGGGCAGGATGTCTCCCAAAATTATGAGCAGTTCTTC	CASGGRAGQDVSQNYEQFF
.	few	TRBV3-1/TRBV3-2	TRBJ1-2	TGTGCCAGCAGCCAAGAGCCCGCCGGGTCAAGGGGCTACACCTTC	CASSQEPAGSRGYTF
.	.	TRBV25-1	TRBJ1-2	TGTGCCAGCAGTGAGCCAGGGATGTTTCGTGGCTACACCTTC	CASSEPGMFRGYTF
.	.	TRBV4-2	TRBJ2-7	TGTGCCAGCAGTATGGCGGGTAGCTCCTACGAGCAGTACTTC	CASSMAGSSYEQYF
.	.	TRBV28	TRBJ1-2	TGTGCCAGCAGTGTGTCTTTACTAAACTATGGCTACACCTTC	CASSVSLLNYGYTF
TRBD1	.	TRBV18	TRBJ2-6	TGTGCCAGCTCGCCTATAGAAGCAGGGACAGGGGGCTTCGGGGCCAACGTCCTGACTTTC	CASSPIEAGTGGFGANVLTF
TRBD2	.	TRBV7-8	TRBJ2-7	TGTGCCAGCAGCTTAGAGGGTAGCGGGGGCCATAGCTCCTACGAGCAGTACTTC	CASSLEGSGGHSSYEQYF
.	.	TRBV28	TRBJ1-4	TGTGCCAGCAGCAGACAGTCTAATGAAAAACTGTTTTTT	CASSRQSNEKLFF
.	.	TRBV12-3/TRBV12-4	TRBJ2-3	TGTGCCAGCAGTTACGACCGCCAGGATACGCAGTATTTT	CASSYDRQDTQYF
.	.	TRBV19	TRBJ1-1	TGTGCCAGTAGTATTGGGAACACTGAAGCTTTCTTT	CASSIGNTEAFF